What follows describes a single T cell receptor (beta chain). Its antigen is as yet unknown. CDR3 length: 12 residues. CDR1 and CDR2 (germline): GTSNPN, SVGIG (reference sequence). The V end was cut by 3 bases, the J end by 6 bases, with 11 bases between. The data derive from a study of cytomegalovirus exposure and HLA in healthy donors. Study information: Unique TCRs numbering some 80 million, obtained from HLA-typed donors, made up an early data release.

A multiplex PCR was run with 60 Vbeta primers and 13 Jbeta primers. The protocol was immunoSEQ multiplex PCR, while the TCRdb copy is restricted to in-frame clones and leaves out a portion. Here the sample spans 100,000 to 150,000 clones, roughly 80% being singletons. Points from the study as a whole: There were several of the most significant clusters that appeared linked to common viral pathogens in a later analysis. Other equally common chains were less clonally expanded than HLA-associated TCR beta chains, a later analysis showed.

The sample taken for sequencing was PBMCs. The chain uses TRBV30 and TRBJ1-1; D remains ambiguous. The TCR originated in a woman aged 45-60 years in good health and CMV-seronegative. The CDR3 DNA follows: TGTGCCTGGAGCCACGGTCAGGCTGAAGCTTTCTTT. Translated: CAWSHGQAEAFF.